The 20 T cell receptor beta chains given below trace back to one sample, sequenced in a study of Tregs in tolerant kidney transplant recipients. Their antigens are not known. Assay used: immunoSEQ multiplex PCR; TCRdb lists only in-frame clones, some missing. The sample consists of roughly 40,000 clones, less than 97% of them appearing once. The sequencing sample was made of Tregs from blood cultured with allogeneic cells. Every receptor here comes from a human donor in good health.

The rearrangement uses TRBV18 and TRBJ2-3, with TRBD2 matching 7 bases. The CDR3 consists of 15 residues. Germline loops: CDR1 KGHSH, CDR2 LQKENI. V shed 1 base, J shed 5 bases, and the junction held 6 bases outside the gene matches. CDR3 nucleotides: TGTGCCAGCTCACCACGGGAGGGCGTTGGAGATACGCAGTATTTT. Translated: CASSPREGVGDTQYF.

V usage is TRBV7-2 and J usage is TRBJ2-3; 12 bases are a match to TRBD2. The CDR3 runs 16 residues. Germline CDR1 reads SGHTA; CDR2 reads FQGNSA. V trimming: 5 bases; J trimming: 7 bases; junction bases outside the gene matches: 10. DNA of the CDR3: TGTGCCAGCAGCCCACGGCTAGCGGGGGGGGGAAATACGCAGTATTTT. Protein sequence: CASSPRLAGGGNTQYF.

DNA for the CDR3: TGTGCCAGCAGCCCCATGGACAGGGCCTACGAGCAGTACTTC. Protein sequence: CASSPMDRAYEQYF. The chain links TRBV7-9 to TRBJ2-7; TRBD1 aligns across 8 bases. Germline V gives CDR1 SEHNR, CDR2 FQNEAQ (reference sequence). The CDR3 loop spans 14 amino acids. Trimming cost V 5 bases and J 2 bases; bases outside gene matches: 5.

V and J are TRBV7-9 and TRBJ2-4; D gene unclear. Per germline, CDR1 SEHNR and CDR2 FQNEAQ (reference sequence). This CDR3 region has 12 residues. V was shortened by 4 bases and J by 6 bases, with 7 bases between the two germline ends. As DNA, the CDR3 is TGTGCCAGCAGCTCCAAGGGAAACATTCAGTACTTC. Residues: CASSSKGNIQYF.

This clone was seen once. This sequence joins TRBV10-2 and TRBJ2-1; 15 bases fit TRBD2. This CDR3 comprises 16 residues. V lost 10 bases, J lost 8 bases, and 12 bases stayed unmatched. The germline V gene encodes CDR1 WSHSY and CDR2 SAAADI. CDR3 DNA sequence: TGCGCCACCAAGATCCGGGGACTAGCGGGAGGAGATGAGCAGTTCTTC. Amino acids: CATKIRGLAGGDEQFF.

This clone was seen only once. V usage is TRBV7-9 and J usage is TRBJ1-2; 12 bases line up with TRBD1. V shed 7 bases, J shed 3 bases, and the junction held 6 bases outside the gene matches. This CDR3 is built from 15 residues. The germline V gene encodes CDR1 SEHNR and CDR2 FQNEAQ (reference sequence). The CDR3 here is CASKPGQGADYGYTF. The CDR3 DNA is TGTGCCAGCAAGCCGGGACAGGGGGCAGACTATGGCTACACCTTC.

The chain combines TRBV9 with TRBJ2-7; D is perhaps TRBD1 or TRBD2 (5 bases each). V shed 4 bases and J shed 2 bases, with 13 bases lying between them. Germline V gives CDR1 SGDLS, CDR2 YYNGEE. The CDR3 sequence is 14 residues long. The CDR3 loop reads CASSPGTATYEQYF. The CDR3 DNA sequence: TGTGCCAGCAGCCCAGGGACGGCTACCTACGAGCAGTACTTC.

V is TRBV14 and J is TRBJ2-1, with no clear D. The CDR3 sequence is 11 residues long. Between the trimmed V and J ends, which lost 4 bases and 9 bases, there was a span of 7 bases. Germline CDR1 is SGHDN and CDR2 is FVKESK. The CDR3 coding sequence is TGTGCCAGCAGCCTTCGGTTTGAGCAGTTCTTC. This gives the protein CASSLRFEQFF.

V is TRBV4-2 and J is TRBJ1-5; D is undetermined. Germline loops: CDR1 LGHNA, CDR2 YNFKEQ. Trimming left V 0 bases short and J 0 bases short, with 12 bases between. This CDR3 spans 17 amino acids. The CDR3 DNA reads as TGTGCCAGCAGCCAAGAGGGTCTGCGATATAGCAATCAGCCCCAGCATTTT. It translates to CASSQEGLRYSNQPQHF.

For the CDR3, the DNA is TGCAGCGTTGAGCGGCGGGGGGGCCGCGGCACCGGGGAGCTGTTTTTT. Encoded protein: CSVERRGGRGTGELFF. The chain joins TRBV29-1 to TRBJ2-2, with 9 positions matching TRBD2. Germline V gives CDR1 SQVTM, CDR2 ANQGSEA. Germline trimming cut 3 bases from V and 4 bases from J; bases unmatched to any gene: 9. The CDR3 covers 16 residues.

The genes are TRBV6-6 and TRBJ2-7, with 8 bases that match TRBD1. Germline V gene sequence: CDR1 MNHNY, CDR2 SVGAGI (reference sequence). There are 14 residues in the CDR3. The V segment lost 5 bases and the J segment 2 bases; nucleotides outside the gene matches: 5. CDR3 bases: TGTGCCAGCAGTCTACAGGGGGACCCCTACGAGCAGTACTTC. Protein: CASSLQGDPYEQYF.

The chain carries TRBV27 and TRBJ2-5, with D possibly matching TRBD1 (5 bases). The CDR3 length is 13 residues. Germline V gene data show CDR1 as MNHEY and CDR2 as SMNVEV (reference sequence). V gave up 3 bases and J gave up 5 bases, with 10 bases separating them. CDR3 sequence reads: CASSFRGQETQYF. The CDR3 nucleotides read TGTGCCAGCAGTTTTAGGGGCCAGGAGACCCAGTACTTC.

The rearrangement uses TRBV7-9 and TRBJ2-1, with 7 bases aligning to TRBD2. CDR1 is SEHNR, CDR2 FQNEAQ, per germline (reference sequence). The ends lost 6 bases at V and 4 bases at J; junction bases unmatched: 9. The CDR3 covers 15 residues. CDR3 amino acids: CASRITSGAYNEQFF. In DNA, the CDR3 is TGTGCCAGCAGAATAACCAGCGGGGCATACAATGAGCAGTTCTTC.

The CDR3 DNA reads as TGCGCCAGCAGCTTGGCTCAGAGCACAGATACGCAGTATTTT. Translating gives CASSLAQSTDTQYF. The chain links TRBV5-1 to TRBJ2-3; no clear D. V was shortened by 0 bases and J by 0 bases, with 5 bases between the two germline ends. There are 14 residues in the CDR3. Germline loops: CDR1 SGHRS, CDR2 YFSETQ.

In DNA form, the CDR3 reads TGTGCCAGCAGTGAATTGGGACAGGGGACTCATTATACAGATACGCAGTATTTT. Translated, it gives CASSELGQGTHYTDTQYF. J is TRBJ2-3 and V is TRBV25-1; 10 positions match TRBD1. This CDR3 is 18 amino acids long. The V gene end was trimmed by 1 base and the J gene end by 3 bases; junction bases not matched to a gene: 10. Looked up from germline, CDR1 is MGHDK and CDR2 is SYGVNS.

The gene calls are TRBV10-3 and TRBJ1-1; weak D call: TRBD1 (6 bases). Trimming took 4 bases from V and 3 from J, leaving 15 bases between them. Germline V lookup: CDR1 ENHRY, CDR2 SYGVKD. This CDR3 is 15 amino acids long. CDR3 residues: CAISGGGKVYTEAFF. The DNA for the CDR3 is TGTGCCATCAGTGGAGGGGGGAAGGTTTACACTGAAGCTTTCTTT.

The chain recombines TRBV4-2 with TRBJ2-2; TRBD1 might be the D (5 bases). The length of the CDR3 is 16 residues. Trimming left V 1 base short and J 4 bases short, with 13 bases between. Per the germline V gene, CDR1 is LGHNA and CDR2 is YNFKEQ. CDR3 sequence (DNA): TGTGCCAGCAGCCAAGTGGGGCGAGGTTTCACCGGGGAGCTGTTTTTT. It is translated as CASSQVGRGFTGELFF.

The gene calls are TRBV2 and TRBJ2-1; the D call may be TRBD1 or TRBD2 (5 bases each). V lost 6 bases to trimming and J lost 0 bases, with 6 bases between them. Germline V gene sequence: CDR1 SNHLY, CDR2 FYNNEI. This CDR3 has 13 residues. CDR3 DNA sequence: TGTGCCAGCAGGAGGGGCTCCTACAATGAGCAGTTCTTC. It specifies CASRRGSYNEQFF.

The rearrangement links TRBV14 to TRBJ1-2, with a tentative D call TRBD1 (5 bases). V was shortened by 4 bases and J by 8 bases, with 17 bases between the two germline ends. This CDR3 region has 14 residues. Germline loops: CDR1 SGHDN, CDR2 FVKESK. CDR3 in DNA: TGTGCCAGCAGCCTCCGTGGGGGGGGAGGAGGCTACACCTTC. Protein: CASSLRGGGGGYTF. Using reference TRBV14 and TRBJ1-2 for the parts outside the CDR3, the full variable domain is EAGVTQFPSHSVIEKGQTVTLRCDPISGHDNLYWYRRVMGKEIKFLLHFVKESKQDESGMPNNRFLAERTGGTYSTLKVQPAELEDSGVYFCASSLRGGGGGYTFGSGTRLTVV.

The V call is TRBV11-3, the J call TRBJ2-1; 8 nucleotides agree with TRBD2. Germline V CDR1 and CDR2: SGHNT, YENEEA. The CDR3 has 15 amino acids. V lost 5 bases, J lost 10 bases, and 13 bases stayed unmatched. This CDR3 reads CASSPGAGGGLEQFF. Written as DNA, the CDR3 is TGTGCCAGCAGCCCAGGGGCGGGAGGAGGCCTGGAGCAGTTCTTC.